The source of this T cell receptor (beta chain) is a study of Ad26.COV2.S vaccination and SARS-CoV-2 variants. Across the study: The Ad26.COV2.S arm of the COV1001 trial was where the donor was placed.

Sample treatment: around 19 received Ad26.COV2.S at low or high dose, single or two shots; about 5 received placebo; per-sample allocation not given. Sampling took place 63 days after the first vaccine or placebo injection. It was an adult aged 18-55 years in Boston who was the donor. Its platform was an Ad26 vector, and its expressed antigen was Wuhan-strain SARS-CoV-2 spike. Notes on the study in general: Researchers reported similar non-spike TCR breadth in vaccine and placebo recipients.

This clone has only one observation. Its antigen is not known. Here immunoSEQ multiplex PCR was the method, and the copy in TCRdb shows in-frame clones only, minus some. The data contain 300,000 to 350,000 clones, roughly nine tenths of them singletons. V lost 3 bases and J 3 bases, leaving 0 bases between the germline ends. Germline V lookup: CDR1 MNHEY, CDR2 SVGEGT. The CDR3 spans 12 residues. This receptor was taken from a person between 18 and 65 years old who received the Ad26.COV2.S COVID-19 vaccine or a placebo. V and J are TRBV6-2 or TRBV6-3 and TRBJ2-6; D not certain. The input for sequencing was peripheral blood, taken in a trial of Ad26.COV2.S vaccine versus placebo. CDR3 in DNA: TGTGCCAGCAGTTATGGGGCCAACGTCCTGACTTTC. It specifies CASSYGANVLTF.